This T cell receptor beta chain was captured in a study of blood T cell repertoires in COVID-19. The assay was immunoSEQ multiplex PCR, and TCRdb's table has in-frame clones only and misses some. The sample has approximately 160,000 clones; approximately 80% are singletons. This CDR3 region has 15 residues. With 6 bases removed from V and 6 bases from J, the gap between germline ends came to 15 bases. The germline CDR1 and CDR2 sequences are MNHEY and SVGAGI. J is TRBJ1-6 and V is TRBV6-5; D unresolved. This clonotype was obtained from a woman aged 45-65 years who had recovered from COVID-19. Specimen: PBMCs or T cells enriched from blood (not recorded which). The CDR3 DNA is TGTGCCAGCAGGATTGACCCGGGTCTTAATTCACCCCTCCACTTT. Translated: CASRIDPGLNSPLHF.